The T cell receptor beta chain under discussion was sequenced for a study of cytomegalovirus exposure and HLA in healthy donors. Study as a whole: In a later analysis, it was reported that the 110 or so validation repertoires had been produced on the same platform as the roughly 700 repertoires belonging to the first cohort.

Measured with immunoSEQ multiplex PCR; TCRdb has only the in-frame clones, and not every one. The table includes some 310,000 clones, approximately 86% detected once. Germline trimming cut 0 bases from V and 1 base from J; bases unmatched to any gene: 5. The V gene's germline CDR1 is ENHRY and CDR2 SYGVKD. This CDR3 contains 16 residues. This sequence originates from a young man in good health and CMV-seronegative. Sequencing used PBMCs. This chain uses TRBV10-3 with TRBJ2-5; 7 bases are a match to TRBD2. The CDR3 sequence: CAISESRGTFQETQYF. The CDR3 nucleotides read TGTGCCATCAGTGAGTCGCGGGGGACCTTCCAAGAGACCCAGTACTTC.